The 2 T cell receptor beta chains in this list originate from one sample, sequenced in a study of blood T cell repertoires in COVID-19. Profiling relied on immunoSEQ multiplex PCR, and the TCRdb table lists in-frame clones only, not all of them. The table includes 120,000 or so clones, 75% to 90% detected once. Sequenced input: peripheral blood. The receptors come from a man aged 65 to 79 with active or convalescent COVID-19.

The J gene is TRBJ2-3, the V gene TRBV15; 14 bases are shared with TRBD2. Germline-derived CDR1 and CDR2 are LNHNV and YYDKDF (reference sequence). J lost 5 bases, V lost 3 bases, and 4 bases had no gene match. The CDR3 contains 16 residues. The chain's CDR3 is CATSSRLAGGLDTQYF. In DNA form, the CDR3 reads TGTGCCACCAGCAGCCGACTAGCGGGAGGGTTAGATACGCAGTATTTT.

The chain employs TRBV29-1 and TRBJ2-7, with TRBD1 matching 8 bases. Trimming at V came to 2 bases and at J to 6 bases, leaving 12 bases not matched to a gene. The CDR3 spans 15 residues. CDR1 is SQVTM, CDR2 ANQGSEA, per germline. CDR3 DNA: TGCAGCGTTGAATCTCGTACAGGGGGATACCGCGAGCAGTACTTC. Protein sequence: CSVESRTGGYREQYF.